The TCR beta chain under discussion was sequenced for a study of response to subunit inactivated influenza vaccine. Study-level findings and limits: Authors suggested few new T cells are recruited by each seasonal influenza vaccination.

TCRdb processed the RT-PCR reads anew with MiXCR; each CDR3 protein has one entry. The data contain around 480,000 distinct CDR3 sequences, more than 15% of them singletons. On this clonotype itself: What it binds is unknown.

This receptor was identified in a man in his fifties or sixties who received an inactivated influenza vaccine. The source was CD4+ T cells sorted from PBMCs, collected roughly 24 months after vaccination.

The CDR3 reads CASSQSARVNSPLHF. The CDR3 DNA sequence: TGCGCCAGCAGCCAATCGGCGCGGGTCAATTCACCCCTCCACTTT. The rearrangement joins TRBV4-3 to TRBJ1-6; D gene ambiguous. The CDR3 consists of 15 residues. The ends were cut back, 2 bases at V and 7 bases at J, with 12 bases in the middle. CDR1 is LGHNA, CDR2 YSLEER, per germline.